The 25 T cell receptor beta chains reported below all come from one sample, sequenced in a study of blood T cell repertoires in COVID-19. Generated by immunoSEQ multiplex PCR, the TCRdb table keeps only in-frame clones and is missing some. The sample lists around 66,000 clones; about 90% were seen once. The sequencing sample was made of peripheral blood. The receptor set was obtained from a man between 60 and 70 years old with acute or convalescent COVID-19.

This sequence joins TRBV4-1 and TRBJ1-1; no reliable D call. Germline CDR1 MGHRA, CDR2 YSYEKL. The germline V and J ends were trimmed by 0 bases and 1 base, with 9 bases remaining between them. The CDR3 totals 15 residues. The CDR3 spells CASSQDRGSNTEAFF. The CDR3 coding sequence is TGCGCCAGCAGCCAAGATCGGGGTTCGAACACTGAAGCTTTCTTT.

This clone was seen just once. The V gene is TRBV5-1, the J gene TRBJ1-5; 7 bases are a match to TRBD1. The V gene end was trimmed by 0 bases and the J gene end by 5 bases; junction bases not matched to a gene: 8. The V gene's germline CDR1 is SGHRS and CDR2 YFSETQ. This CDR3 contains 16 residues. CDR3 in amino acids: CASSLEGQDGYQPQHF. CDR3 nucleotide sequence: TGCGCCAGCAGCTTGGAAGGACAGGACGGGTATCAGCCCCAGCATTTT.

The rearrangement joins TRBV5-1 to TRBJ2-4; D is perhaps TRBD1 (6 bases). V gave up 0 bases and J gave up 4 bases, with 14 bases separating them. CDR1 SGHRS and CDR2 YFSETQ come from the germline V gene. The CDR3 runs to 16 residues. CDR3 residues: CASSLEGVGGKNIQYF. In DNA, the CDR3 is TGCGCCAGCAGCTTGGAAGGGGTAGGGGGTAAAAACATTCAGTACTTC.

This rearrangement joins TRBV29-1 to TRBJ2-1, with D uncertain. The CDR3 is 13 amino acids. Per the germline V gene, CDR1 is SQVTM and CDR2 is ANQGSEA. Trimming removed 6 bases at V and 6 bases at J, with 15 bases between. The CDR3 loop reads CSVRVHFGNEQFF. CDR3 coding DNA: TGCAGCGTCCGGGTACACTTCGGCAATGAGCAGTTCTTC.

This chain uses TRBV21-1 with TRBJ2-2; the table's TRBD1 call for D was not verified on the DNA. TRBV21-1 is noted as a pseudogene. The CDR3 loop spans 15 amino acids. DNA for the CDR3: TGTGCCAGCAGATCGACAGGTGATTTAGCCGGGGAGCTGTTTTTT. This sequence encodes CASRSTGDLAGELFF.

This sequence joins TRBV10-2 and TRBJ1-5, with 9 bases fitting TRBD1. The CDR3 runs to 14 residues. The V gene's germline CDR1 is WSHSY and CDR2 SAAADI. J gave up 5 bases and V 8 bases, and 7 bases lay outside the gene matches. The chain's CDR3 is CASRHRGQDQPQHF. The CDR3 region has the DNA TGCGCCAGCCGCCACAGGGGGCAGGATCAGCCCCAGCATTTT.

This clone has just a few counts. The chain carries TRBV5-1 and TRBJ1-4, with D perhaps TRBD1 (6 bases). CDR1 and CDR2 (germline): SGHRS, YFSETQ. With 0 bases removed from V and 8 bases from J, the gap between germline ends came to 14 bases. This CDR3 contains 15 residues. The CDR3: CASSLGAGVHEKLFF. Here the CDR3 DNA reads TGCGCCAGCAGCTTGGGGGCAGGGGTTCACGAAAAACTGTTTTTT.

The V call is TRBV5-1, the J call TRBJ1-1; 7 nucleotides line up with TRBD1. This CDR3 is 15 amino acids long. The V gene end was trimmed by 6 bases and the J gene end by 1 base; junction bases not matched to a gene: 9. The V gene's germline CDR1 is SGHRS and CDR2 YFSETQ. Here the CDR3 DNA reads TGCGCCAGCATGGCAGGGGGTGGGACGAACACTGAAGCTTTCTTT. Residues: CASMAGGGTNTEAFF.

The CDR3 reads CASRNLAGFTDTQYF. The CDR3 region has the DNA TGTGCCAGTCGGAACCTAGCGGGGTTCACAGATACGCAGTATTTT. This chain connects TRBV19 to TRBJ2-3, with 9 bases that match TRBD2. Germline CDR1 reads LNHDA; CDR2 reads SQIVND (reference sequence). This CDR3 region has 15 residues. The ends lost 8 bases at V and 2 bases at J; junction bases unmatched: 8.

The chain couples TRBV30 to TRBJ2-5; 10 positions match TRBD2. Looked up from germline, CDR1 is GTSNPN and CDR2 is SVGIG (reference sequence). V lost 1 base to trimming and J lost 2 bases; unmatched junction nucleotides: 7. The CDR3 has 16 amino acids. The CDR3 bases are TGTGCCTGGAGTGGAGGTCGGACTAGCGGACAAGAGACCCAGTACTTC. Protein: CAWSGGRTSGQETQYF. Looking up the rest from reference TRBV30 and TRBJ2-5 gives the full variable domain: SQTIHQWPATLVQPVGSPLSLECTVEGTSNPNLYWYRQAAGRGLQLLFYSVGIGQISSEVPQNLSASRPQDRQFILSSKKLLLSDSGFYLCAWSGGRTSGQETQYFGPGTRLLVL.

This clone has a single count. In DNA form, the CDR3 reads TGTGCCATCAGGAGTAGCGGGGGCCAAGAGACCCAGTACTTC. It is translated as CAIRSSGGQETQYF. The chain has TRBV10-3 and TRBJ2-5; 9 bases align to TRBD2. Trimming cost V 6 bases and J 1 base; bases outside gene matches: 3. CDR1 is ENHRY and CDR2 is SYGVKD in the germline V gene. CDR3 length: 14 residues.

J is TRBJ1-6 and V is TRBV19; a weak D match, TRBD1 (6 bases). Germline loops: CDR1 LNHDA, CDR2 SQIVND (reference sequence). V lost 6 bases to trimming and J lost 5 bases, with 11 bases between them. The CDR3 has 14 residues. In DNA, the CDR3 is TGTGCCAGTAGATCAGGGGAGAATAATTCACCCCTCCACTTT. Translation: CASRSGENNSPLHF. Complete variable domain (other parts from reference TRBV19 and TRBJ1-6): DGGITQSPKYLFRKEGQNVTLSCEQNLNHDAMYWYRQDPGQGLRLIYYSQIVNDFQKGDIAEGYSVSREKKESFPLTVTSAQKNPTAFYLCASRSGENNSPLHFGNGTRLTVT.

This rearrangement joins TRBV27 to TRBJ1-1, with D possibly matching TRBD1 (5 bases). Between the trimmed V and J ends, which lost 5 bases and 1 base, there was a span of 8 bases. Germline assignment: CDR1 MNHEY and CDR2 SMNVEV (reference sequence). This CDR3 has 13 amino acids. The CDR3 reads CASSVDRNTEAFF. The CDR3 nucleotides read TGTGCCAGCAGTGTCGACAGGAACACTGAAGCTTTCTTT.

The chain combines TRBV30 with TRBJ1-1; 8 nucleotides align to TRBD1. The CDR3 length is 15 residues. The V gene's germline CDR1 is GTSNPN and CDR2 SVGIG (reference sequence). J lost 1 base, V lost 2 bases, and 6 bases had no gene match. The CDR3 region has the DNA TGTGCCTGGAGTCCAACAGGGGGTCCGAACACTGAAGCTTTCTTT. This gives the protein CAWSPTGGPNTEAFF.

This chain connects TRBV12-5 to TRBJ2-1; tentatively, D is TRBD1 (6 bases). V shed 3 bases and J shed 6 bases, with 12 bases lying between them. CDR1 is LGHNT and CDR2 is FRNRAP in the germline V gene. The CDR3 contains 14 residues. This CDR3 reads CASGLGQWGNEQFF. For the CDR3, the DNA is TGTGCTAGTGGTTTAGGACAGTGGGGCAATGAGCAGTTCTTC.

The CDR3 here is CASSPSSGGGDNEQFF. Written as DNA, the CDR3 is TGTGCCAGCAGCCCCTCTAGCGGGGGGGGCGACAATGAGCAGTTCTTC. The chain combines TRBV7-2 with TRBJ2-1; 12 nucleotides align to TRBD2. The CDR3 covers 16 residues. V was pared by 5 bases and J by 5 bases, with 7 bases of the junction left unmatched. Germline loops: CDR1 SGHTA, CDR2 FQGNSA.

J is TRBJ1-1 and V is TRBV3-1 (or the pseudogene TRBV3-2); D not certain. The germline V gene has CDR1 LGHDT and CDR2 YNNKEL (reference sequence). Trimming stripped 6 bases from V and 4 bases from J, with 9 bases between. The CDR3 extends over 12 amino acids. The CDR3 DNA is TGTGCCAGCAGTGGTGGGAGCACTGAAGCTTTCTTT. Its protein is CASSGGSTEAFF.

Remarks on this clone: One junction end does not reproduce the germline sequence, and a read error may be involved. The chain joins TRBV15 to TRBJ1-4; D possibly corresponds to TRBD1 (5 bases). The CDR3 totals 15 residues. Germline V gene sequence: CDR1 LNHNV, CDR2 YYDKDF (reference sequence). CDR3 sequence: CATSGEQATNEKLFF. The CDR3 DNA reads as TGTGCCACCAGCGGAGAACAGGCAACTAATGAAAAACTGTTTTTT.

This chain uses TRBV18 with TRBJ1-1; a possible D gene is TRBD1 (5 bases). V lost 6 bases and J 5 bases, leaving 13 bases between the germline ends. The CDR3 has 13 residues. Germline V gene sequence: CDR1 KGHSH, CDR2 LQKENI. The CDR3 loop reads CASSLLGGTEAFF. The CDR3 coding sequence is TGTGCCAGCTCGCTGTTGGGGGGAACTGAAGCTTTCTTT.

V and J are TRBV9 and TRBJ2-2, with 11 nucleotides matching TRBD2. This CDR3 has 16 amino acids. In germline, CDR1 is SGDLS, CDR2 YYNGEE. The junction had 6 bases not matched to a gene; V was cut back by 4 bases and J by 4 bases. The CDR3 coding sequence is TGTGCCAGCAGCCTTAGCGGGGGGGGTGGCACCGGGGAGCTGTTTTTT. It yields the protein CASSLSGGGGTGELFF.

This chain joins TRBV2 and TRBJ1-5; 8 bases line up with TRBD1. This CDR3 has 15 amino acids. J lost 4 bases, V lost 5 bases, and 7 bases had no gene match. Looked up from germline, CDR1 is SNHLY and CDR2 is FYNNEI. CDR3 sequence reads: CASSRADRANQPQHF. As DNA, the CDR3 is TGTGCCAGCAGTAGAGCGGACAGGGCTAATCAGCCCCAGCATTTT. Full variable domain (outside the CDR3, taken from reference TRBV2 and TRBJ1-5): EPEVTQTPSHQVTQMGQEVILRCVPISNHLYFYWYRQILGQKVEFLVSFYNNEISEKSEIFDDQFSVERPDGSNFTLKIRSTKLEDSAMYFCASSRADRANQPQHFGDGTRLSIL.

The chain is built from TRBV9 and TRBJ1-2; 11 positions match TRBD1. Trimming took 6 bases from V and 6 from J; bases not matched to a gene: 10. The length of the CDR3 is 15 residues. Looked up from germline, CDR1 is SGDLS and CDR2 is YYNGEE. The CDR3 DNA reads TGTGCCAGCACCCTGGGACAGGGGGTAACAAATGGCTACACCTTC. Amino acid sequence: CASTLGQGVTNGYTF.

V and J are TRBV9 and TRBJ2-2; D is perhaps TRBD2 (5 bases). V was trimmed by 2 bases and J by 0 bases, leaving 11 bases between them. The CDR3 loop spans 16 amino acids. Per the germline V gene, CDR1 is SGDLS and CDR2 is YYNGEE. The CDR3 here is CASSVDGGPNTGELFF. The CDR3 region has the DNA TGTGCCAGCAGCGTGGATGGCGGGCCGAACACCGGGGAGCTGTTTTTT.

The chain employs TRBV9 and TRBJ1-1; D not resolved. The V gene's germline CDR1 is SGDLS and CDR2 YYNGEE. The CDR3 is 14 amino acids. With 3 bases removed from V and 1 base from J, the gap between germline ends came to 10 bases. CDR3 in amino acids: CASSGGGENTEAFF. The CDR3 region has the DNA TGTGCCAGCAGCGGAGGCGGAGAGAACACTGAAGCTTTCTTT. The entire variable domain, with the rest obtained from reference TRBV9 and TRBJ1-1, is as follows: DSGVTQTPKHLITATGQRVTLRCSPRSGDLSVYWYQQSLDQGLQFLIQYYNGEERAKGNILERFSAQQFPDLHSELNLSSLELGDSALYFCASSGGGENTEAFFGQGTRLTVV.

The chain uses TRBV9 and TRBJ2-1; the D gene is possibly TRBD1 (6 bases). This CDR3 spans 13 amino acids. Trimming shortened V by 2 bases and J by 6 bases, and 9 bases separated the two germline ends. Per the germline V gene, CDR1 is SGDLS and CDR2 is YYNGEE. CDR3 in amino acids: CASSVKGGNEQFF. In DNA, the CDR3 is TGTGCCAGCAGCGTCAAAGGGGGCAATGAGCAGTTCTTC.